The entry below describes one T cell receptor beta chain. The method was immunoSEQ multiplex PCR; TCRdb's version includes in-frame clones alone and lacks a portion of them. The table lists 250,000 to 300,000 clones, roughly 83% of them singletons. This record comes from a study of blood T cell repertoires in COVID-19. The CDR3 is 12 amino acids. The germline CDR1 and CDR2 sequences are SGHKS and YYEKEE (reference sequence). V dropped 2 bases and J dropped 12; count of bases not matched to a gene: 5. The receptor was isolated from a man aged 55 to 69 who had recovered from COVID-19. The gene calls are TRBV5-5 and TRBJ1-5; 7 nucleotides agree with TRBD1. The sequenced sample was peripheral blood. This CDR3 is CASSLQGNFQHF. CDR3 in DNA: TGTGCCAGCAGCTTACAGGGGAACTTCCAGCATTTT.